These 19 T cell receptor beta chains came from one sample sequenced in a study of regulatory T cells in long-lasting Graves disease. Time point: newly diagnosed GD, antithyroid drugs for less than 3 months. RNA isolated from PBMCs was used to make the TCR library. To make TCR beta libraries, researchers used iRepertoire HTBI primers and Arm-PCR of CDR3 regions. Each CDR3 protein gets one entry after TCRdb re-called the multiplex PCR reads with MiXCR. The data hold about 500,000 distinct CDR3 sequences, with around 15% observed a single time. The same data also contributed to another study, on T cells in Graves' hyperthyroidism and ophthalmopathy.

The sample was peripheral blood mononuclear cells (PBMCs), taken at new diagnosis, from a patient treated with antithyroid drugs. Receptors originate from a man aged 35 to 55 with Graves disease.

CDR3: CASSSGGGISISYNEQFF. In nucleotides, the CDR3 is TGTGCCAGCAGCTCGGGAGGCGGGATTAGCATCTCCTACAATGAGCAGTTCTTC. The chain recombines TRBV7-9 with TRBJ2-1; 7 nucleotides match TRBD2. Germline CDR1 reads SEHNR; CDR2 reads FQNEAQ (reference sequence). Trimming removed 4 bases from V and 0 bases from J; junction bases left unmatched: 12. This CDR3 is built from 18 residues.

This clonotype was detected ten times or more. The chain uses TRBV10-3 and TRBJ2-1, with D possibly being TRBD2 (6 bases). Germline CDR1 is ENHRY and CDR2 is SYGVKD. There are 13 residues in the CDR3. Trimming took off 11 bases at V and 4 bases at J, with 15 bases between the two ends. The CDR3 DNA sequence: TGTGCCGTCGAGGGCGGGGATTACAATGAGCAGTTCTTC. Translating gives CAVEGGDYNEQFF.

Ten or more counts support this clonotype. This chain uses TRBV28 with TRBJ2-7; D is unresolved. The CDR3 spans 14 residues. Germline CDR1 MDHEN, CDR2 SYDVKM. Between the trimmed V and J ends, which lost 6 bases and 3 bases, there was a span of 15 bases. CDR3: CASSLDPTGYEQYF. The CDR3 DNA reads TGTGCCAGCAGCCTTGATCCCACGGGCTACGAGCAGTACTTC.

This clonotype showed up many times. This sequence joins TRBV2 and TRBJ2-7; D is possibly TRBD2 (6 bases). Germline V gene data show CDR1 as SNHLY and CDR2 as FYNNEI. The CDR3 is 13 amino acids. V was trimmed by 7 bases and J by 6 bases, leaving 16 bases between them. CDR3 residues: CASTRDFEAEQYF. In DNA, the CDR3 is TGTGCCAGCACTAGGGACTTCGAGGCCGAGCAGTACTTC.

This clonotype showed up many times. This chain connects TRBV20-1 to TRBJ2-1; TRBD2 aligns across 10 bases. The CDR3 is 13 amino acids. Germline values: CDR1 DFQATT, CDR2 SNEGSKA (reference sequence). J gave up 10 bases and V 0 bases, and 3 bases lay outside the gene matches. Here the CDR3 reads CSAREPGLAEQFF. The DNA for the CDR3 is TGCAGTGCTAGAGAACCGGGACTAGCGGAGCAGTTCTTC.

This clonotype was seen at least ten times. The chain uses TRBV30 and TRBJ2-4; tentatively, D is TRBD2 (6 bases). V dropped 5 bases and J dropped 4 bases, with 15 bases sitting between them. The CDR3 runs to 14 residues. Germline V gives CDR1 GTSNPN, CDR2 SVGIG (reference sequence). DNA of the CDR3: TGTGCCTGGGGACCGGGACTGGGAAAAAACATTCAGTACTTC. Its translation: CAWGPGLGKNIQYF.

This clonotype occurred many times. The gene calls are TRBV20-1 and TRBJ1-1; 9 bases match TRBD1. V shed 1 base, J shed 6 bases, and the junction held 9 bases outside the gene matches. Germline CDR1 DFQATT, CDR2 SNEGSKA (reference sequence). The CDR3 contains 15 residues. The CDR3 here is CSARGITGGASEAFF. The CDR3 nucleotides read TGCAGTGCTAGAGGGATAACAGGGGGCGCTTCTGAAGCTTTCTTT.

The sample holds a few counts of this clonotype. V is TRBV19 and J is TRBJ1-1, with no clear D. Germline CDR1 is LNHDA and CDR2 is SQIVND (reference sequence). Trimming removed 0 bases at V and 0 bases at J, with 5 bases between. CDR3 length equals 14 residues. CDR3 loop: CASSIDSMNTEAFF. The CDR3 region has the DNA TGTGCCAGTAGTATAGACAGCATGAACACTGAAGCTTTCTTT.

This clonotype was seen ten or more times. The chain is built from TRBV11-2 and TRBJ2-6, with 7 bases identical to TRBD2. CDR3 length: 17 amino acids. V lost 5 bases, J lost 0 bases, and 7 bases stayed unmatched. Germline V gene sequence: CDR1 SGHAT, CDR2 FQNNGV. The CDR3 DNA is TGTGCCAGCAGCGGGGGACTACTCACCTCTGGGGCCAACGTCCTGACTTTC. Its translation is CASSGGLLTSGANVLTF. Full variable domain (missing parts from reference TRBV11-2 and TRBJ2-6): EAGVAQSPRYKIIEKRQSVAFWCNPISGHATLYWYQQILGQGPKLLIQFQNNGVVDDSQLPKDRFSAERLKGVDSTLKIQPAKLEDSAVYLCASSGGLLTSGANVLTFGAGSRLTVL.

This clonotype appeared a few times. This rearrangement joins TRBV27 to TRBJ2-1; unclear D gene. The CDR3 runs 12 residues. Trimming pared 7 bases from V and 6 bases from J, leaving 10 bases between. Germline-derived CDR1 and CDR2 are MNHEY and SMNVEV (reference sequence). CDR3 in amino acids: CASMQSGNEQFF. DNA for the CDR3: TGTGCCAGCATGCAGTCGGGCAATGAGCAGTTCTTC.

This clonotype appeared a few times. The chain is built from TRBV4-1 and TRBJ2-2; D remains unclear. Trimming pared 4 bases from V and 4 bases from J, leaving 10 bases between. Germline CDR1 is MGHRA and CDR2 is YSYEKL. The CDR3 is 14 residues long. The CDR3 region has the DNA TGCGCCAGCAGCCGTGGCCTCGCCACCGGGGAGCTGTTTTTT. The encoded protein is CASSRGLATGELFF.

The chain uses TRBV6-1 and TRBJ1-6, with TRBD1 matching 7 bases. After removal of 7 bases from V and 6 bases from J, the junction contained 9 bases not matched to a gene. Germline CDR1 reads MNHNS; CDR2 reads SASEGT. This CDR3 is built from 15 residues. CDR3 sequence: CASTAGQTSNSPLHF. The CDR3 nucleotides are TGTGCCAGCACCGCGGGACAGACCTCTAATTCACCCCTCCACTTT.

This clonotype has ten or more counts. CDR3 sequence reads: CASSSLSYSYEQYF. In DNA form, the CDR3 reads TGTGCCAGCAGCTCACTTTCTTACTCCTACGAGCAGTACTTC. The rearrangement uses TRBV12-3 or TRBV12-4 and TRBJ2-7, with D unclear. The CDR3 is 14 amino acids. Trimming removed 6 bases at V and 0 bases at J, with 12 bases between.

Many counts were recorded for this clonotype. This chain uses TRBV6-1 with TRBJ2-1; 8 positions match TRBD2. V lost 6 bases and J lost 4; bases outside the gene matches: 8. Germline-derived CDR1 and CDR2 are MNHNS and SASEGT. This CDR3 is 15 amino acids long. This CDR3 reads CASSLASGLYNEQFF. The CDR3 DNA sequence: TGTGCCAGCAGCCTCGCTAGCGGGCTGTACAATGAGCAGTTCTTC.

In nucleotides, the CDR3 is TGTGCCAGCAGGCAGCCGGGACAGGGGAGCTCCTACGAGCAGTACTTC. It codes for CASRQPGQGSSYEQYF. V is TRBV6-1 and J is TRBJ2-7, with 10 bases aligning to TRBD1. V was pared by 6 bases and J by 0 bases, with 8 bases of the junction left unmatched. The CDR3 is 16 residues long. Germline lookup yields CDR1 MNHNS and CDR2 SASEGT.

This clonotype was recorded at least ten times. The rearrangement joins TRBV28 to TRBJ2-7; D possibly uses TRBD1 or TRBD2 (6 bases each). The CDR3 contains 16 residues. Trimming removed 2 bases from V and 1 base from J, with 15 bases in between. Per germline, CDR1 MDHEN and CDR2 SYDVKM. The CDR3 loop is CASSLGGQRVSYEQYF. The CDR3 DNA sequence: TGTGCCAGCAGTTTAGGGGGCCAGCGGGTTTCCTACGAGCAGTACTTC.

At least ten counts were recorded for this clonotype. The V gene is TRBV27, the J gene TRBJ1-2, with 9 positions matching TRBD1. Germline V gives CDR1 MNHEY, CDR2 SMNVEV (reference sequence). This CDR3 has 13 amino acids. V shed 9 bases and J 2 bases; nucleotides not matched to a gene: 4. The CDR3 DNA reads TGTGCCAGTTGGGACAGGGCCAACTATGGCTACACCTTC. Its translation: CASWDRANYGYTF.

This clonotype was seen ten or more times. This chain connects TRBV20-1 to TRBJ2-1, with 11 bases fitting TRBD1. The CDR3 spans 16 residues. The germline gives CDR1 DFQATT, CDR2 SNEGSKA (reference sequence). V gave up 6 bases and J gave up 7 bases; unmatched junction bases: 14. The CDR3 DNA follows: TGCAGTGCCGAAGAAACCGGGACAGGGGGAACGAATGAGCAGTTCTTC. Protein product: CSAEETGTGGTNEQFF.

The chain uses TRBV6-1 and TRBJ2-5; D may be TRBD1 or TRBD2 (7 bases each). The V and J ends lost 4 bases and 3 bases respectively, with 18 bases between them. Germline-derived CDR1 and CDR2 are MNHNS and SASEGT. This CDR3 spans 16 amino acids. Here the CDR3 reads CASSGRGRGREETQYF. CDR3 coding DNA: TGTGCCAGCAGTGGAAGGGGGAGGGGGCGCGAAGAGACCCAGTACTTC.